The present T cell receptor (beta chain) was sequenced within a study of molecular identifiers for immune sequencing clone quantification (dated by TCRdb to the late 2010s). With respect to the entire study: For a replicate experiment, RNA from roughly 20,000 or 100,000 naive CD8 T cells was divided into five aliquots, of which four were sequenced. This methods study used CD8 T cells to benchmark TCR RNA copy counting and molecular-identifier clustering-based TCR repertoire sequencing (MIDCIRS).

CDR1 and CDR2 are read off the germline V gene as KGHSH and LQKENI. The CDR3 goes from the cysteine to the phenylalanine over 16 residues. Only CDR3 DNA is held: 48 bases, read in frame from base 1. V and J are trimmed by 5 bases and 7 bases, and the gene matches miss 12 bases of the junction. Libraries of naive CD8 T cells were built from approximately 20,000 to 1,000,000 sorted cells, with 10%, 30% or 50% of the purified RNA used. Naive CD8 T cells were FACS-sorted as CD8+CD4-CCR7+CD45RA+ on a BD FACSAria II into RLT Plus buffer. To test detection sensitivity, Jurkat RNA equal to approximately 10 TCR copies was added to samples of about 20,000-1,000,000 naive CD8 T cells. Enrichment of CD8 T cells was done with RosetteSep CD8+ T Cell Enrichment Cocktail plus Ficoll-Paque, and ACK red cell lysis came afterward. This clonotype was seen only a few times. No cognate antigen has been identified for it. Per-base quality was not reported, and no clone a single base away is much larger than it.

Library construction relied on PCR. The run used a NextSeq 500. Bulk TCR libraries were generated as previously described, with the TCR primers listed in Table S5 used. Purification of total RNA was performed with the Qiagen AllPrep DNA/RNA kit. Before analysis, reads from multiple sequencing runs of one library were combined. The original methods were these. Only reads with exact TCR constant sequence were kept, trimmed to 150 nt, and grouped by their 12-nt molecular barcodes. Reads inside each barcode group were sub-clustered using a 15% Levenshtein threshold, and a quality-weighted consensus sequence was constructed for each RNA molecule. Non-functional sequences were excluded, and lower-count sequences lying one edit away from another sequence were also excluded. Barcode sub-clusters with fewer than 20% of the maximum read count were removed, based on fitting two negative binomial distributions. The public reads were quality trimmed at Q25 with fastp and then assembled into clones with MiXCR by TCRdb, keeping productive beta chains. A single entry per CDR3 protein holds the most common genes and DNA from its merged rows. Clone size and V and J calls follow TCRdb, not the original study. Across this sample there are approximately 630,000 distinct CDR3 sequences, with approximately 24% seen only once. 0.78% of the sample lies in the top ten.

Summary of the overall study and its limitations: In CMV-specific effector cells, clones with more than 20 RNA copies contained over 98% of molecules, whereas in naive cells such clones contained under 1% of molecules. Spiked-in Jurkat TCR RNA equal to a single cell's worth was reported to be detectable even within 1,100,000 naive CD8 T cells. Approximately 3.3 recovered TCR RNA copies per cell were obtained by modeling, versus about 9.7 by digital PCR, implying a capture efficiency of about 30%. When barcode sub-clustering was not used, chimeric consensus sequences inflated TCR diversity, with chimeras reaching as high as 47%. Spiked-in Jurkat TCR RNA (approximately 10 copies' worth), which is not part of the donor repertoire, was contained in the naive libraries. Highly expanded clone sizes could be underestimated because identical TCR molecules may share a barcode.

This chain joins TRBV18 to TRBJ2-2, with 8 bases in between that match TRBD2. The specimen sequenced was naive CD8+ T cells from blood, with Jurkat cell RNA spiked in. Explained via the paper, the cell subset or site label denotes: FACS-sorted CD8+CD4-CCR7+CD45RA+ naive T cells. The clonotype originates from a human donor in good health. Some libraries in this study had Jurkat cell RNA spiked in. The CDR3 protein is CASSTSGDEQGGELFF. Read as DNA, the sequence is TGTGCCAGCTCAACTAGCGGAGACGAACAGGGCGGGGAGCTGTTTTTT.